These T cell receptor beta chains were read from a single sample in a study of T cell changes during pregnancy in multiple sclerosis. Data came from immunoSEQ multiplex PCR; TCRdb stores just in-frame clones and leaves some out. The table has roughly 48,000 clones, 94% seen once. Source: CD4+ T cells from peripheral blood mononuclear cells, taken in the first trimester of pregnancy. These TCRs come from a female donor with multiple sclerosis, enrolled in a pregnancy study. The CDR3 runs from the conserved cysteine through the conserved F or W. Fields, in order: D gene, clone size, V gene, J gene, CDR3 DNA, CDR3 protein. A D gene is named only where the DNA matches it firmly. Clone size is stated in some rows and not others, as once, few, many or a class when expanded.

d_call: TRBD2
clone_size: .
v_call: TRBV15
j_call: TRBJ2-3
cdr3_nt: TGTGCCACCAGGAGGGTCGGCGGGGGATATCACGCAGATACGCAGTATTTT
cdr3_aa: CATRRVGGGYHADTQYF

d_call: .
clone_size: .
v_call: TRBV5-6
j_call: TRBJ2-3
cdr3_nt: TGTGCCAGCAGCCCCCTTATCACAGATACGCAGTATTTT
cdr3_aa: CASSPLITDTQYF

d_call: TRBD1
clone_size: .
v_call: TRBV11-2
j_call: TRBJ2-7
cdr3_nt: TGTGCCAGCAGCCCCCGGACAGGGGAGGGCTACGAGCAGTACTTC
cdr3_aa: CASSPRTGEGYEQYF

d_call: TRBD2
clone_size: .
v_call: TRBV7-8
j_call: TRBJ2-1
cdr3_nt: TGTGCCAGCAGCTCCCGACTAGCGGGGTACAATGAGCAGTTCTTC
cdr3_aa: CASSSRLAGYNEQFF

d_call: .
clone_size: .
v_call: TRBV9
j_call: TRBJ1-6
cdr3_nt: TGTGCCAGCAGCGTAGTAGGGAGCGGTTCACCCCTCCACTTT
cdr3_aa: CASSVVGSGSPLHF

d_call: TRBD1
clone_size: once
v_call: TRBV28
j_call: TRBJ1-3
cdr3_nt: TGTGCCAGCAGTGAACACAGGGGTTCTGCTGGAAACACCATATATTTT
cdr3_aa: CASSEHRGSAGNTIYF

d_call: .
clone_size: once
v_call: TRBV7-3
j_call: TRBJ2-1
cdr3_nt: TGTGCCAGCAGCTCGGGACTGGTCAATGAGCAGTTCTTC
cdr3_aa: CASSSGLVNEQFF

d_call: TRBD2
clone_size: .
v_call: TRBV4-2
j_call: TRBJ2-3
cdr3_nt: TGTGCCAGCTGCCCGCTTGGGGCGGGGGGGGAGGATACGCAGTATTTT
cdr3_aa: CASCPLGAGGEDTQYF

d_call: TRBD1
clone_size: .
v_call: TRBV2
j_call: TRBJ2-7
cdr3_nt: TGTGCCGGCAGGGGGAGTGGGACCTACGAGCAGTACTTC
cdr3_aa: CAGRGSGTYEQYF

d_call: .
clone_size: .
v_call: TRBV6-5
j_call: TRBJ2-5
cdr3_nt: TGTGCCAGCAGTTACCAGGAAACCAATACCCAGTACTTC
cdr3_aa: CASSYQETNTQYF

d_call: TRBD2
clone_size: .
v_call: TRBV10-3
j_call: TRBJ2-3
cdr3_nt: TGTGCCAGCCGTAAGGGGCGGGGGGCGTTGACAGATACGCAGTATTTT
cdr3_aa: CASRKGRGALTDTQYF

d_call: TRBD1
clone_size: .
v_call: TRBV19
j_call: TRBJ1-2
cdr3_nt: TGTGCCGTAACGGACAGGGATTACGGCTACACCTTC
cdr3_aa: CAVTDRDYGYTF

d_call: TRBD1
clone_size: .
v_call: TRBV6-6
j_call: TRBJ1-1
cdr3_nt: TGTGCCAGCAGTCGACAGGGCCCGAACACTGAAGCTTTCTTT
cdr3_aa: CASSRQGPNTEAFF

d_call: TRBD1
clone_size: once
v_call: TRBV6-1
j_call: TRBJ1-2
cdr3_nt: TGTGCCAGCAGTGACGGGGACAGGGGGTCTGGCTACACCTTC
cdr3_aa: CASSDGDRGSGYTF

d_call: TRBD1
clone_size: .
v_call: TRBV9
j_call: TRBJ1-4
cdr3_nt: TGTGCCAGCAGCAGACAGGGAACTAATGAAAAACTGTTTTTT
cdr3_aa: CASSRQGTNEKLFF

d_call: .
clone_size: once
v_call: TRBV30
j_call: TRBJ1-3
cdr3_nt: TGTGCCTGGAGTGCCTACTCTGGAAACACCATATATTTT
cdr3_aa: CAWSAYSGNTIYF

d_call: TRBD1
clone_size: .
v_call: TRBV7-2
j_call: TRBJ1-5
cdr3_nt: TGTGCCAGCAGCTTAGGTCAAAACAGGGGTCAGCCCCAGCATTTT
cdr3_aa: CASSLGQNRGQPQHF

d_call: .
clone_size: .
v_call: TRBV5-1
j_call: TRBJ2-2
cdr3_nt: TGCGCCAGCAGACAACAGGAAACCGGGGAGCTGTTTTTT
cdr3_aa: CASRQQETGELFF

d_call: TRBD1
clone_size: .
v_call: TRBV29-1
j_call: TRBJ2-5
cdr3_nt: TGCAGCGCGGGACAGGGTTTCCAAGAGACCCAGTACTTC
cdr3_aa: CSAGQGFQETQYF

d_call: .
clone_size: .
v_call: TRBV18
j_call: TRBJ1-2
cdr3_nt: TGTGCCAGCTCACCAATACAGGGCTGGAACTATGGCTACACCTTC
cdr3_aa: CASSPIQGWNYGYTF

d_call: TRBD1
clone_size: .
v_call: TRBV2
j_call: TRBJ2-5
cdr3_nt: TGTGCCAGCTCCGGGACAGGGGACGGGACCCAGTACTTC
cdr3_aa: CASSGTGDGTQYF

d_call: .
clone_size: .
v_call: TRBV27
j_call: TRBJ2-2
cdr3_nt: TGTGCCAGCAGTCCGGGGACAGCGGGAGCGAACACCGGGGAGCTGTTTTTT
cdr3_aa: CASSPGTAGANTGELFF

d_call: .
clone_size: .
v_call: TRBV19
j_call: TRBJ2-2
cdr3_nt: TGTGCCAGTAGTATAGGTGGGGGCGCTCCCGGGGAGCTGTTTTTT
cdr3_aa: CASSIGGGAPGELFF

d_call: .
clone_size: .
v_call: TRBV4-1
j_call: TRBJ2-3
cdr3_nt: TGCGCCAGCAGCCTACGAGCTAGCGGCACAGATACGCAGTATTTT
cdr3_aa: CASSLRASGTDTQYF

d_call: .
clone_size: .
v_call: TRBV6-5
j_call: TRBJ1-4
cdr3_nt: TGTGCCAGCAGTCAACAGGGTAGAGGTGAAAAACTGTTTTTT
cdr3_aa: CASSQQGRGEKLFF

d_call: .
clone_size: .
v_call: TRBV18
j_call: TRBJ2-3
cdr3_nt: TGTGCCAGCTGGGGACTTGGAACAGATACGCAGTATTTT
cdr3_aa: CASWGLGTDTQYF

d_call: .
clone_size: .
v_call: TRBV7-9
j_call: TRBJ1-2
cdr3_nt: TGTGCCAGCAGCTTATCATCTAACTATGGCTACACCTTC
cdr3_aa: CASSLSSNYGYTF

d_call: .
clone_size: .
v_call: TRBV25-1
j_call: TRBJ1-2
cdr3_nt: TGTGCCAGCAGTGAATCGATAGGGGAGGTCACCTTC
cdr3_aa: CASSESIGEVTF